This T cell receptor (beta chain) is drawn from a study of cytomegalovirus exposure and HLA in healthy donors. The PCR employed 60 Vbeta primers together with 13 Jbeta primers. TCRdb's table, derived via immunoSEQ multiplex PCR, lists solely in-frame clones and lacks some. Among tens of thousands of clones listed, approximately 60% were seen once. Findings and limits, study-wide: Prior analysis indicated that the majority of TCR beta V segments exhibited productivity approximately 90% or approximately 30% of the time. A later analysis appeared to link common viral pathogens to several of the most significant clusters.

Germline V lookup: CDR1 SGHVS, CDR2 FQNEAQ. There are 12 residues in the CDR3. The J segment lost 11 bases and the V segment lost 1 base, leaving 3 bases of the junction unmatched. Although they were nominally healthy when sampled, donors likely had unrecorded immune exposures. Regarding this clone: Its antigen is currently unknown.

The chain is built from TRBV7-8 and TRBJ2-7, with 9 bases identical to TRBD1. The TCR comes from a woman in her fifties or sixties in good health and CMV-seropositive. The specimen sequenced was PBMCs. In DNA form, the CDR3 reads TGTGCCAGCAGCTTAGACAGGGGGCCGAAGTACTTC. Protein product: CASSLDRGPKYF.